This T cell receptor beta chain originates from a study of OX40 agonist ivuxolimab in advanced cancers. Looked up from germline, CDR1 is LNHDA and CDR2 is SQIVND (reference sequence). V lost 6 bases to trimming and J lost 0 bases; unmatched junction nucleotides: 7. The CDR3 runs 17 residues. Libraries were prepared by immunoSEQ multiplex PCR; TCRdb keeps only in-frame clonotypes and omits some of them. This sample has 55,000 to 75,000 clones; roughly 82% occur once, and the top ten carry around 9.9%. The clonotype originates from an adult with an advanced solid tumor such as melanoma, head and neck, liver or kidney cancer. The material was CD4+ or CD8+ T cells sorted from blood, obtained in a trial of the OX40 agonist ivuxolimab. This chain uses TRBV19 with TRBJ2-1; 11 nucleotides agree with TRBD2. The CDR3 region is CASRGTSGLSSYNEQFF. CDR3 nucleotides: TGTGCCAGTAGAGGGACTAGCGGCTTGAGCTCCTACAATGAGCAGTTCTTC.